Detailed here is one TCR beta chain. Antigen: not known. Libraries for TCRalpha and TCRbeta carried sample barcodes and unique molecular identifiers via 5'RACE. In TCRdb, the 5' RACE reads were re-called with MiXCR into one record per CDR3 protein. Of about 440,000 distinct CDR3 sequences detected, around 19% appear once; the ten largest clones hold more than 8%. There are 15 residues in the CDR3. Germline CDR1 reads SGHRS; CDR2 reads YFSETQ. The V gene end was trimmed by 0 bases and the J gene end by 5 bases; junction bases not matched to a gene: 7. This record comes from a study of T-cell memory formation after mild COVID-19. Study in general: In these data, TCR clusters were largely donor specific.

Regarding the study as a whole: Certain responding clones were present in pre-infection memory, suggesting participation of cross-reactive memory.

This TCR was recovered from an adult woman who had mild COVID-19 (a few samples of this study predate the infection). Cell type and time point are not known. Sequenced: PBMCs or a T cell subset sorted from them (not recorded which). The rearrangement uses TRBV5-1 and TRBJ1-2; 7 bases align to TRBD1. This chain's CDR3 is CASSLEGQPPYGYTF. The CDR3 DNA sequence: TGCGCCAGCAGCTTGGAGGGACAGCCACCATATGGCTACACCTTC.